This T cell receptor beta chain was profiled in a study of PD-1 blockade in classical Hodgkin lymphoma. The data were produced by immunoSEQ multiplex PCR, yet TCRdb's version contains in-frame clones alone and is incomplete. The top ten hold about 4% of the sample, which has about 29,000 clones, about two thirds seen once. Germline-derived CDR1 and CDR2 are SGHVS and FQNEAQ. CDR3 length: 13 amino acids. The V end lost 2 bases, the J end lost 4 bases, and 6 bases lay between the germline ends. Each patient's relapse followed autologous stem cell transplantation, and brentuximab vedotin exposure varied.

The material sequenced was peripheral blood mononuclear cells (PBMCs), taken before the second cycle of nivolumab. This sequence originates from a human donor with classical Hodgkin lymphoma. The V gene is TRBV7-8, the J gene TRBJ1-5; D remains unclear. The CDR3 bases are TGTGCCAGCAGCTTATCTGAGAATCAGCCCCAGCATTTT. Residues: CASSLSENQPQHF.